These 26 T cell receptor beta chains came from one sample sequenced in a study of cytomegalovirus exposure and HLA in healthy donors. The PCR had 60 Vbeta and 13 Jbeta primers. Clones were sequenced by immunoSEQ multiplex PCR, and TCRdb holds only the in-frame ones, with some missing. The table lists approximately 190,000 clones, 83% of them singletons, with approximately 1.8% in the top ten. Sequencing input: PBMCs. Every receptor here comes from a man aged 35 to 55 in good health and CMV-seropositive.

In its sample, this clone was seen a few times. J is TRBJ1-4 and V is TRBV19; D possibly corresponds to TRBD1 (5 bases). V lost 9 bases and J 2 bases, leaving 13 bases between the germline ends. Germline-derived CDR1 and CDR2 are LNHDA and SQIVND (reference sequence). The CDR3 runs 14 residues. This CDR3 is CARGGGRTNEKLFF. Here the CDR3 DNA reads TGTGCCAGGGGGGGAGGCCGGACTAATGAAAAACTGTTTTTT.

V and J are TRBV5-1 and TRBJ2-1; 8 positions agree with TRBD1. The CDR3 runs to 16 residues. In germline, CDR1 is SGHRS, CDR2 YFSETQ. Germline trimming cut 4 bases from V and 1 base from J; bases unmatched to any gene: 7. This chain's CDR3 is CASSRGGQGSYNEQFF. The CDR3 DNA reads TGCGCCAGCAGCCGCGGTGGACAGGGTTCCTACAATGAGCAGTTCTTC. Looking up the rest from reference TRBV5-1 and TRBJ2-1 gives the full variable domain: KAGVTQTPRYLIKTRGQQVTLSCSPISGHRSVSWYQQTPGQGLQFLFEYFSETQRNKGNFPGRFSGRQFSNSRSEMNVSTLELGDSALYLCASSRGGQGSYNEQFFGPGTRLTVL.

This sequence joins TRBV6-1 and TRBJ2-7; 7 nucleotides agree with TRBD2. CDR1 MNHNS and CDR2 SASEGT come from the germline V gene. V shed 7 bases and J 3 bases; nucleotides not matched to a gene: 6. The CDR3 has 13 amino acids. The CDR3 loop reads CASMSSGYYEQYF. CDR3 DNA: TGTGCCAGCATGTCTAGCGGATACTACGAGCAGTACTTC.

V is TRBV4-1 and J is TRBJ2-1, with 9 bases matching TRBD2. The CDR3 loop spans 15 amino acids. CDR1 is MGHRA and CDR2 is YSYEKL in the germline V gene. V lost 6 bases to trimming and J lost 8 bases; unmatched junction nucleotides: 11. CDR3 residues: CASSLGAGGYDEQFF. As DNA, the CDR3 is TGCGCCAGCAGTCTCGGAGCGGGAGGTTATGATGAGCAGTTCTTC.

The rearrangement uses TRBV7-9 and TRBJ1-6, with 8 bases that match TRBD1. J lost 8 bases, V lost 4 bases, and 10 bases had no gene match. From germline, CDR1 is SEHNR and CDR2 FQNEAQ (reference sequence). The CDR3 consists of 16 residues. CDR3 protein: CASSSNPQGAHSPLHF. As DNA, the CDR3 is TGTGCCAGCAGCTCCAATCCCCAGGGGGCACATTCACCCCTCCACTTT.

The chain recombines TRBV30 with TRBJ1-2; D unclear. This CDR3 comprises 14 residues. V was cut by 1 base and J by 4 bases, with 13 bases left in between. CDR1 is GTSNPN and CDR2 is SVGIG in the germline V gene (reference sequence). CDR3 sequence (DNA): TGTGCCTGGAGTGCATGGAGGGATCCCTATGGCTACACCTTC. Amino acids: CAWSAWRDPYGYTF. Complete variable domain (other parts from reference TRBV30 and TRBJ1-2): SQTIHQWPATLVQPVGSPLSLECTVEGTSNPNLYWYRQAAGRGLQLLFYSVGIGQISSEVPQNLSASRPQDRQFILSSKKLLLSDSGFYLCAWSAWRDPYGYTFGSGTRLTVV.

To note about this clone: One end of the junction fails to match germline, which may point to a read error. The gene calls are TRBV7-9 and TRBJ2-7; 10 bases align to TRBD1. Germline CDR1 is SEHNR and CDR2 is FQNEAQ (reference sequence). The CDR3 loop spans 13 amino acids. The CDR3 region has the DNA TGTTCCAGCAGCTCGACTGGGACAGGGGTTAAGTACTTC. Amino acid sequence: CSSSSTGTGVKYF. The whole variable domain, filled in from reference TRBV7-9 and TRBJ2-7, reads DTGVSQNPRHKITKRGQNVTFRCDPISEHNRLYWYRQTLGQGPEFLTYFQNEAQLEKSRLLSDRFSAERPKGSFSTLEIQRTEQGDSAMYLCSSSSTGTGVKYFGPGTRLTVT.

To note about this clone: Within the sample, other DNA sequences also encode this same CDR3. The gene calls are TRBV5-5 and TRBJ1-1; D possibly corresponds to TRBD1 (5 bases). The germline V and J ends were trimmed by 1 base and 3 bases, with 7 bases remaining between them. The CDR3 is made up of 13 amino acids. Germline V gene data show CDR1 as SGHKS and CDR2 as YYEKEE (reference sequence). CDR3 sequence: CASSLTGDTEAFF. The CDR3 DNA sequence: TGTGCCAGCAGCTTGACAGGTGACACTGAAGCTTTCTTT.

The V gene is TRBV4-3, the J gene TRBJ2-5, with a possible D match to TRBD1 (6 bases). With the DNA end fitting TRBJ2-7 better, the J assignment may be wrong. Germline CDR1 is LGHNA and CDR2 is YSLEER. This CDR3 has 14 amino acids. The CDR3 region is CASSPQVGAIEQYF. The CDR3, as DNA: TGCGCCAGCAGCCCACAGGTGGGGGCCATCGAGCAGTACTTC.

This clone has a handful of counts. The rearrangement links TRBV19 to TRBJ2-2; perhaps TRBD1 as D (5 bases). Germline CDR1 LNHDA, CDR2 SQIVND (reference sequence). The CDR3 has 16 residues. Deletions cut 1 base from V and 4 bases from J, with 13 bases between. CDR3 region: CASSIAQGIGTGELFF. DNA of the CDR3: TGTGCCAGTAGTATAGCGCAGGGTATAGGCACCGGGGAGCTGTTTTTT.

The chain combines TRBV6-1 with TRBJ1-2; D may be TRBD1 (6 bases). Deletions cut 2 bases from V and 2 bases from J, with 12 bases between. Looked up from germline, CDR1 is MNHNS and CDR2 is SASEGT. CDR3 size: 15 residues. The CDR3 is CASSEFGGRNYGYTF. The DNA for the CDR3 is TGTGCCAGCAGTGAATTCGGGGGGCGCAACTATGGCTACACCTTC.

This clone was seen only once. CDR3 nucleotides: TGTGCCAGCAGTTACGGGTCCACCATTAGCTCCTACAATGAGCAGTTCTTC. Its protein is CASSYGSTISSYNEQFF. The genes are TRBV27 and TRBJ2-1; no definite D call. Germline lookup yields CDR1 MNHEY and CDR2 SMNVEV (reference sequence). The germline V and J ends were trimmed by 4 bases and 0 bases, with 16 bases remaining between them. This CDR3 is built from 17 residues.

The chain carries TRBV6-1 and TRBJ2-7; D unclear. CDR3 length: 15 amino acids. Looked up from germline, CDR1 is MNHNS and CDR2 is SASEGT. Trimming took 5 bases from V and 0 from J, leaving 14 bases between them. As DNA, the CDR3 is TGTGCCAGCAGTCTTTTCGTGCTCAGCTCCTACGAGCAGTACTTC. This gives the protein CASSLFVLSSYEQYF.

This chain links TRBV10-1 with TRBJ2-1; possible D gene TRBD1, 6 bases. The CDR3 extends over 11 amino acids. CDR1 is WNHNN, CDR2 SYGVQD, per germline (reference sequence). Trimming stripped 5 bases from V and 7 bases from J, with 6 bases between. CDR3 residues: CASSQGNEQFF. CDR3 nucleotides: TGCGCCAGCAGTCAGGGGAATGAGCAGTTCTTC.

The V gene is TRBV7-8, the J gene TRBJ1-4; 7 nucleotides align to TRBD1. The CDR3 is 14 residues long. The germline V gene has CDR1 SGHVS and CDR2 FQNEAQ. V lost 5 bases and J lost 1; bases outside the gene matches: 1. CDR3 in DNA: TGTGCCAGCAGCCGACAGGGAACTAATGAAAAACTGTTTTTT. Its translation is CASSRQGTNEKLFF.

The gene calls are TRBV14 and TRBJ2-5; a weak D match, TRBD2 (5 bases). Trimming removed 0 bases at V and 7 bases at J, with 12 bases between. Germline CDR1 and CDR2: SGHDN and FVKESK. The CDR3 contains 14 residues. The chain's CDR3 is CASSQDDGSGTQYF. CDR3 sequence (DNA): TGTGCCAGCAGCCAAGATGATGGCAGCGGGACCCAGTACTTC.

The chain links TRBV5-5 to TRBJ1-2; D possibly corresponds to TRBD1 (6 bases). Germline CDR1 is SGHKS and CDR2 is YYEKEE (reference sequence). CDR3 length equals 14 residues. V lost 4 bases to trimming and J lost 3 bases, with 13 bases between them. This chain's CDR3 is CASSQLRQDYGYTF. DNA for the CDR3: TGTGCCAGCAGCCAACTTCGACAGGACTATGGCTACACCTTC.

The CDR3 sequence: CASSIRTGGYEQYF. The CDR3 DNA reads as TGTGCCAGCAGTATAAGGACAGGGGGCTACGAGCAGTACTTC. V and J are TRBV6-1 and TRBJ2-7; 10 nucleotides align to TRBD1. Unmatched junction bases numbered 4, after V lost 5 bases and J lost 3 bases. The germline gives CDR1 MNHNS, CDR2 SASEGT. The CDR3 length is 14 residues.

The chain uses TRBV9 and TRBJ1-1, with a possible D match to TRBD1 (6 bases). This CDR3 is built from 15 residues. V was shortened by 3 bases and J by 0 bases, with 12 bases between the two germline ends. Germline V gives CDR1 SGDLS, CDR2 YYNGEE. The CDR3 bases are TGTGCCAGCAGCGCTCCGGGACATATGAACACTGAAGCTTTCTTT. Translation gives CASSAPGHMNTEAFF.

The chain couples TRBV19 to TRBJ1-2; TRBD1 matches 11 bases. CDR3 length equals 17 residues. V was pared by 0 bases and J by 2 bases, with 5 bases of the junction left unmatched. Germline loops: CDR1 LNHDA, CDR2 SQIVND (reference sequence). The chain's CDR3 is CASSIDKGTGGNYGYTF. The DNA of the CDR3 is TGTGCCAGTAGTATAGACAAAGGGACAGGGGGAAACTATGGCTACACCTTC.

The chain joins TRBV28 to TRBJ2-1; 7 nucleotides align to TRBD2. Germline trimming cut 6 bases from V and 0 bases from J; bases unmatched to any gene: 8. Germline CDR1 is MDHEN and CDR2 is SYDVKM. The CDR3 consists of 16 residues. As DNA, the CDR3 is TGTGCCAGCAGCTCCCCAGGGAGGGACTCCTACAATGAGCAGTTCTTC. It specifies CASSSPGRDSYNEQFF. The full variable domain, completed using reference TRBV28 and TRBJ2-1, is DVKVTQSSRYLVKRTGEKVFLECVQDMDHENMFWYRQDPGLGLRLIYFSYDVKMKEKGDIPEGYSVSREKKERFSLILESASTNQTSMYLCASSSPGRDSYNEQFFGPGTRLTVL.

The V call is TRBV2, the J call TRBJ2-7; the match to TRBD1 covers 10 bases. The germline CDR1 and CDR2 sequences are SNHLY and FYNNEI. The CDR3 has 16 amino acids. The ends lost 6 bases at V and 5 bases at J; junction bases unmatched: 13. The CDR3: CASRLRFGQGGDEQYF. The CDR3 nucleotides read TGTGCCAGCAGACTTCGATTTGGACAGGGGGGGGACGAGCAGTACTTC.

CDR3 nucleotides: TGTGCCAGCTCACCTGGAGGGACCTACGAGCAGTACTTC. This codes for CASSPGGTYEQYF. The J gene is TRBJ2-7, the V gene TRBV18; the D gene is possibly TRBD2 (6 bases). Germline CDR1 reads KGHSH; CDR2 reads LQKENI. The CDR3 extends over 13 amino acids. Trimming took off 3 bases at V and 2 bases at J, with 8 bases between the two ends.

V and J are TRBV4-2 and TRBJ2-2; a weak D match, TRBD2 (6 bases). With 4 bases removed from V and 4 bases from J, the gap between germline ends came to 19 bases. Germline V gene sequence: CDR1 LGHNA, CDR2 YNFKEQ. The CDR3 covers 17 residues. The CDR3 DNA reads as TGTGCCAGCAGCCCCCGTTCGAGGGAGGACCTCACCGGGGAGCTGTTTTTT. Translated, it gives CASSPRSREDLTGELFF.

The genes are TRBV6-5 and TRBJ2-2; 10 bases are a match to TRBD2. With 5 bases clipped from V and 6 bases from J, the junction kept 3 bases outside the gene matches. The germline V gene has CDR1 MNHEY and CDR2 SVGAGI. The CDR3 runs to 14 residues. This chain's CDR3 is CASSPSGRPGELFF. The CDR3 DNA reads TGTGCCAGCAGTCCTAGCGGGAGACCCGGGGAGCTGTTTTTT.

The chain is built from TRBV27 and TRBJ2-6; D uncertain. Trimming stripped 3 bases from V and 2 bases from J, with 5 bases between. Germline V gene lookup returns CDR1 MNHEY and CDR2 SMNVEV (reference sequence). This CDR3 is built from 14 residues. CDR3 sequence reads: CASSFGAGANVLTF. In nucleotides, the CDR3 is TGTGCCAGCAGTTTTGGAGCTGGGGCCAACGTCCTGACTTTC. The variable domain in full, with the rest retrieved from reference TRBV27 and TRBJ2-6, is EAQVTQNPRYLITVTGKKLTVTCSQNMNHEYMSWYRQDPGLGLRQIYYSMNVEVTDKGDVPEGYKVSRKEKRNFPLILESPSPNQTSLYFCASSFGAGANVLTFGAGSRLTVL.